This T cell receptor (beta chain) was obtained from a study of blood T cell repertoires in COVID-19. Overall study: The United States, Italy and Spain were the sources of the acute and convalescent COVID-19 samples. T cells, B-cell-depleted T cells, or PBMCs supplied cDNA or gDNA.

The authors' processing: Reference gene primer amplification gave nucleated cell count estimates. Profiled with immunoSEQ multiplex PCR; TCRdb holds only in-frame clones, not every one. Clonal size and the V and J genes are those of that table, whereas D and trimming came from the DNA. The data show 40,000 to 60,000 clones, around 85% seen once. Germline V gene lookup returns CDR1 SEHNR and CDR2 FQNEAQ (reference sequence). CDR3 size: 14 residues. V was trimmed by 6 bases and J by 4 bases, leaving 15 bases between them. Sequenced material: peripheral blood. The chain employs TRBV7-9 and TRBJ1-2, with no clear D. The sequence was obtained from a man aged 45-65 years with active COVID-19. The CDR3 is CASRPGGFGYGYTF. CDR3 nucleotides: TGTGCCAGCAGACCGGGAGGGTTCGGCTATGGCTACACCTTC.